This TCR beta chain was observed in a study of blood T cell repertoires in COVID-19. Repertoires were generated with immunoSEQ multiplex PCR, while TCRdb's copy carries only in-frame clones and drops some. Among some 290,000 clones, under 95% were seen once, and the ten largest hold 2% to 2.5%. The germline CDR1 and CDR2 sequences are SGHAT and FQNNGV. Between the trimmed V and J ends, which lost 3 bases and 8 bases, there was a span of 14 bases. CDR3 size: 14 residues. The source is a woman aged 40 to 55 with acute COVID-19. Specimen: PBMCs or T cells enriched from blood (not recorded which). V usage is TRBV11-2 and J usage is TRBJ2-1; a weak D match, TRBD2 (5 bases). The CDR3 DNA is TGTGCCAGCAGCTTTCGTCTCGGGGTGGATGAGCAGTTCTTC. It yields the protein CASSFRLGVDEQFF.